The present TCR beta chain was sequenced within a study of cytomegalovirus exposure and HLA in healthy donors. Only a few counts were recorded for this clone. Germline CDR1 is MGHRA and CDR2 is YSYEKL. The ends were cut back, 5 bases at V and 6 bases at J, with 9 bases in the middle. The CDR3 has 12 amino acids. With 60 Vbeta and 13 Jbeta primers, the PCR was carried out. Generated by immunoSEQ multiplex PCR, the TCRdb table keeps only in-frame clones and is missing some. The data contain 180,000 or so clones, about 10% of them singletons. The J gene is TRBJ2-3, the V gene TRBV4-1; D is unresolved. The sample comprised PBMCs. This receptor was taken from a woman in her 30s in good health and CMV-seropositive. Here the CDR3 reads CASSAFSDTQYF. Here the CDR3 DNA reads TGCGCCAGCAGCGCCTTTAGCGATACGCAGTATTTT.